Listed below are T cell receptor beta chains from one sample, sequenced in a study of T cells in Graves' hyperthyroidism and ophthalmopathy. In TCRdb, the multiplex PCR reads were re-called with MiXCR into one record per CDR3 protein. The sample carries approximately 720,000 distinct CDR3 sequences, under 20% recorded once. The specimen was blood. Every receptor here comes from a woman between 50 and 59 years old with Graves' hyperthyroidism that later progressed to Graves' ophthalmopathy. CDR3s include the opening cysteine and the closing phenylalanine or tryptophan. The order of the fields is CDR3 protein, CDR3 DNA, D gene, clone size, J gene, V gene. D genes are given only for firm matches. Not every row has a clone size; where given, it reads once, few, many or a size class.

CDR3aa: CASSEPSQGPGANVLTF; CDR3nt: TGTGCCAGCAGTGAACCCTCACAGGGGCCTGGGGCCAACGTCCTGACTTTC; d_gene: TRBD1; abundance: few; j_gene: TRBJ2-6; v_gene: TRBV25-1
CDR3aa: CASSGGQTYEQYF; CDR3nt: TGCGCCAGCAGCGGGGGACAGACCTACGAGCAGTACTTC; d_gene: TRBD1; abundance: many; j_gene: TRBJ2-7; v_gene: TRBV5-1
CDR3aa: CASSPPNLGYEKLFF; CDR3nt: TGTGCCAGCAGCCCCCCAAACCTCGGGTATGAAAAACTGTTTTTT; d_gene: NA; abundance: NA; j_gene: TRBJ1-4; v_gene: TRBV6-1
CDR3aa: CAWRPGLDQETQYF; CDR3nt: TGTGCCTGGAGACCGGGACTAGACCAAGAGACCCAGTACTTC; d_gene: TRBD2; abundance: many; j_gene: TRBJ2-5; v_gene: TRBV30
CDR3aa: CASGRSVTTSGGGSGELFF; CDR3nt: TGCGCCAGCGGCCGATCAGTGACGACTAGCGGGGGGGGAAGCGGGGAGCTGTTTTTT; d_gene: TRBD2; abundance: once; j_gene: TRBJ2-2; v_gene: TRBV10-2
CDR3aa: CASSGDTNEKLFF; CDR3nt: TGCGCCAGCAGTGGAGACACAAATGAAAAACTGTTTTTT; d_gene: NA; abundance: few; j_gene: TRBJ1-4; v_gene: TRBV10-1
CDR3aa: CASSLSGGAGGYEQFF; CDR3nt: TGTGCCAGCAGCCTCAGCGGGGGGGCCGGCGGCTATGAGCAGTTCTTC; d_gene: TRBD2; abundance: NA; j_gene: TRBJ2-1; v_gene: TRBV28
CDR3aa: CASSLLPGPSNQPQHF; CDR3nt: TGTGCCAGCAGCTTATTGCCGGGCCCTAGCAATCAGCCCCAGCATTTT; d_gene: NA; abundance: few; j_gene: TRBJ1-5; v_gene: TRBV27
CDR3aa: CASSQAGLAGDEQYF; CDR3nt: TGTGCCAGCAGCCAAGCTGGTCTAGCGGGGGACGAGCAGTACTTC; d_gene: TRBD2; abundance: many; j_gene: TRBJ2-7; v_gene: TRBV3-1
CDR3aa: CASSIAGTGTFTQPQHF; CDR3nt: TGTGCCAGCAGTATCGCCGGGACAGGGACTTTTACTCAGCCCCAGCATTTT; d_gene: TRBD1; abundance: once; j_gene: TRBJ1-5; v_gene: TRBV6-2/TRBV6-3
CDR3aa: CSARAGTGYEQFF; CDR3nt: TGCAGTGCTAGAGCAGGGACAGGGTATGAGCAGTTCTTC; d_gene: TRBD1; abundance: many; j_gene: TRBJ2-1; v_gene: TRBV20-1
CDR3aa: CASNLFAGGTTDTQYF; CDR3nt: TGTGCCAGCAACTTATTTGCGGGGGGGACCACAGATACGCAGTATTTT; d_gene: TRBD2; abundance: NA; j_gene: TRBJ2-3; v_gene: TRBV7-2
CDR3aa: CSVEAWDRGPEAFF; CDR3nt: TGCAGCGTTGAAGCCTGGGACAGGGGCCCTGAAGCTTTCTTT; d_gene: TRBD1; abundance: NA; j_gene: TRBJ1-1; v_gene: TRBV29-1
CDR3aa: CASSPLDPQGPSHNEQFF; CDR3nt: TGTGCCAGCTCACCACTCGATCCACAAGGACCTAGCCACAATGAGCAGTTCTTC; d_gene: NA; abundance: NA; j_gene: TRBJ2-1; v_gene: TRBV18
CDR3aa: CSVGEGLTNTEAFF; CDR3nt: TGCAGCGTCGGGGAGGGTTTAACGAACACTGAAGCTTTCTTT; d_gene: NA; abundance: few; j_gene: TRBJ1-1; v_gene: TRBV29-1
CDR3aa: CASSQGTDGYTF; CDR3nt: TGTGCCAGCAGCCAAGGGACAGATGGCTACACCTTC; d_gene: TRBD1; abundance: many; j_gene: TRBJ1-2; v_gene: TRBV11-2
CDR3aa: CASSLQEGGQETQYF; CDR3nt: TGTGCCAGCAGTTTACAAGAAGGGGGGCAAGAGACCCAGTACTTC; d_gene: NA; abundance: many; j_gene: TRBJ2-5; v_gene: TRBV27
CDR3aa: CASSLGQTEGYTF; CDR3nt: TGTGCCAGCAGTCTGGGACAGACGGAGGGCTACACCTTC; d_gene: TRBD1; abundance: NA; j_gene: TRBJ1-2; v_gene: TRBV27
CDR3aa: CASSLIWGQETQYF; CDR3nt: TGTGCCAGCAGTTTAATTTGGGGGCAAGAGACCCAGTACTTC; d_gene: NA; abundance: many; j_gene: TRBJ2-5; v_gene: TRBV12-3/TRBV12-4
CDR3aa: CASSQVSSSTDTQYF; CDR3nt: TGTGCCAGCAGCCAGGTATCTTCTAGCACAGATACGCAGTATTTT; d_gene: NA; abundance: few; j_gene: TRBJ2-3; v_gene: TRBV11-3
CDR3aa: CASSSDVGYEQYF; CDR3nt: TGTGCCAGCAGTTCGGACGTAGGTTACGAGCAGTACTTC; d_gene: NA; abundance: many; j_gene: TRBJ2-7; v_gene: TRBV11-2
CDR3aa: CASSPRAEYGYTF; CDR3nt: TGTGCCAGCAGCCCCAGGGCGGAGTATGGCTACACCTTC; d_gene: NA; abundance: NA; j_gene: TRBJ1-2; v_gene: TRBV9
CDR3aa: CASSSAGNTEAFF; CDR3nt: TGTGCCAGCTCATCGGCAGGAAACACTGAAGCTTTCTTT; d_gene: NA; abundance: many; j_gene: TRBJ1-1; v_gene: TRBV18
CDR3aa: CSVNRGGTGELFF; CDR3nt: TGCAGCGTTAACAGGGGGGGCACCGGGGAGCTGTTTTTT; d_gene: NA; abundance: few; j_gene: TRBJ2-2; v_gene: TRBV29-1
CDR3aa: CAWTLNTEAFF; CDR3nt: TGTGCCTGGACCCTAAACACTGAAGCTTTCTTT; d_gene: NA; abundance: many; j_gene: TRBJ1-1; v_gene: TRBV30
CDR3aa: CASSPGASVDYEQYF; CDR3nt: TGTGCCAGCAGCCCCGGGGCGTCGGTCGATTACGAGCAGTACTTC; d_gene: NA; abundance: NA; j_gene: TRBJ2-7; v_gene: TRBV7-3
CDR3aa: CASSDNGAWGGSPLHF; CDR3nt: TGCGCCAGCAGTGATAACGGGGCCTGGGGGGGGTCACCCCTCCACTTT; d_gene: NA; abundance: NA; j_gene: TRBJ1-6; v_gene: TRBV10-2
CDR3aa: CASSATRPVLKRARTYEQYF; CDR3nt: TGTGCCAGCAGCGCCACGAGGCCCGTACTTAAGCGGGCCCGAACCTACGAGCAGTACTTC; d_gene: NA; abundance: many; j_gene: TRBJ2-7; v_gene: TRBV7-8
CDR3aa: CASSEGDHNSPLHF; CDR3nt: TGTGCCAGCAGTGAGGGGGATCATAATTCACCCCTCCACTTT; d_gene: NA; abundance: NA; j_gene: TRBJ1-6; v_gene: TRBV2
CDR3aa: CASSQDSRDYGYTF; CDR3nt: TGTGCCAGCAGCCAAGATTCTAGGGACTATGGCTACACCTTC; d_gene: NA; abundance: many; j_gene: TRBJ1-2; v_gene: TRBV3-1
CDR3aa: CASSQSYKTGYTF; CDR3nt: TGTGCCAGCAGCCAGTCATATAAGACCGGCTACACCTTC; d_gene: NA; abundance: many; j_gene: TRBJ1-2; v_gene: TRBV7-6
CDR3aa: CASSFSGETYEQYF; CDR3nt: TGCGCCAGCAGCTTTAGCGGGGAAACCTACGAGCAGTACTTC; d_gene: TRBD2; abundance: many; j_gene: TRBJ2-7; v_gene: TRBV5-1
CDR3aa: CASSIGQGFTDTQYF; CDR3nt: TGTGCCAGCAGCATTGGACAGGGATTCACAGATACGCAGTATTTT; d_gene: TRBD1; abundance: many; j_gene: TRBJ2-3; v_gene: TRBV3-1
CDR3aa: CASSLSLKGGGETQYF; CDR3nt: TGTGCCAGCAGCTTATCATTAAAGGGGGGTGGTGAGACCCAGTACTTC; d_gene: NA; abundance: NA; j_gene: TRBJ2-5; v_gene: TRBV11-2
CDR3aa: CSAADLYNEQFF; CDR3nt: TGCAGTGCTGCGGACCTATACAATGAGCAGTTCTTC; d_gene: NA; abundance: NA; j_gene: TRBJ2-1; v_gene: TRBV20-1
CDR3aa: CASSEQSRGYTF; CDR3nt: TGTGCCAGCAGTGAACAATCGAGGGGCTACACCTTC; d_gene: NA; abundance: NA; j_gene: TRBJ1-2; v_gene: TRBV12-3/TRBV12-4
CDR3aa: CASSYSDRAGYTF; CDR3nt: TGTGCCAGCAGTTACTCGGACAGGGCTGGCTACACCTTC; d_gene: TRBD1; abundance: few; j_gene: TRBJ1-2; v_gene: TRBV6-5